Below, 24 T cell receptor beta chains from the same sample are listed, as sequenced in a study of blood T cell repertoires in COVID-19. TCRdb's copy holds only in-frame clones and misses some; the assay was immunoSEQ multiplex PCR. Among about 170,000 clones listed, approximately 92% were seen once. Sample: peripheral blood. The receptors shown here come from a woman in her forties or fifties with acute or convalescent COVID-19.

The chain couples TRBV3-1 (or the pseudogene TRBV3-2) to TRBJ2-2, with D tentatively TRBD1 (5 bases). V was shortened by 2 bases and J by 0 bases, with 10 bases between the two germline ends. CDR1 and CDR2 (germline): LGHDT, YNNKEL (reference sequence). The CDR3 is made up of 16 amino acids. The CDR3 DNA sequence: TGTGCCAGCAGCCAACAGGGCGCATCGAACACCGGGGAGCTGTTTTTT. It translates to CASSQQGASNTGELFF.

The gene calls are TRBV7-6 and TRBJ2-5; 7 bases align to TRBD2. The CDR3 runs 13 residues. V gave up 3 bases and J gave up 2 bases; unmatched junction bases: 0. CDR1 and CDR2 from the germline V gene are SGHVS and FNYEAQ. CDR3: CASSLGLQETQYF. Written as DNA, the CDR3 is TGTGCCAGCAGCTTGGGACTACAAGAGACCCAGTACTTC.

V is TRBV7-2 and J is TRBJ2-7, with 9 bases that match TRBD1. The length of the CDR3 is 14 residues. The germline gives CDR1 SGHTA, CDR2 FQGNSA. V shed 4 bases and J 6 bases; nucleotides not matched to a gene: 7. The CDR3 spells CASSWGQGHGEQYF. As DNA, the CDR3 is TGTGCCAGCAGCTGGGGACAGGGCCACGGCGAGCAGTACTTC.

The V gene is TRBV2, the J gene TRBJ1-5; no clear D gene. Germline-derived CDR1 and CDR2 are SNHLY and FYNNEI. The CDR3 runs to 15 residues. The V end lost 4 bases, the J end lost 1 base, and 11 bases lay between the germline ends. CDR3 amino acids: CASSVMGLSNQPQHF. CDR3 sequence (DNA): TGTGCCAGCAGTGTGATGGGCCTCAGCAATCAGCCCCAGCATTTT.

The chain has TRBV6-5 and TRBJ1-2, with 8 bases aligning to TRBD1. The junction had 13 bases not matched to a gene; V was cut back by 8 bases and J by 8 bases. The CDR3 extends over 14 amino acids. CDR1 and CDR2 from the germline V gene are MNHEY and SVGAGI. The CDR3 region has the DNA TGTGCCAGCCATAAGACAGGGGCGCTTTACGGCTACACCTTC. This encodes CASHKTGALYGYTF.

This chain uses TRBV7-3 with TRBJ2-3, with a weak D call TRBD2 (6 bases). There are 14 residues in the CDR3. V was clipped by 5 bases and J by 0 bases, with 9 bases between them. In germline, CDR1 is SGHTA, CDR2 FQGTGA. The CDR3: CASSQGLSTDTQYF. DNA of the CDR3: TGTGCCAGCAGCCAGGGACTTAGCACAGATACGCAGTATTTT.

The rearrangement joins TRBV18 to TRBJ2-5; 7 bases agree with TRBD2. Looked up from germline, CDR1 is KGHSH and CDR2 is LQKENI. This CDR3 has 15 amino acids. V shed 1 base, J shed 3 bases, and the junction held 5 bases outside the gene matches. DNA of the CDR3: TGTGCCAGCTCACCACTTCTAGCGGAGAAAGAGACCCAGTACTTC. Translating gives CASSPLLAEKETQYF.

The chain is built from TRBV3-1 (or the pseudogene TRBV3-2) and TRBJ1-1, with 9 bases matching TRBD1. In germline, CDR1 is LGHDT, CDR2 YNNKEL (reference sequence). The junction had 12 bases not matched to a gene; V was cut back by 4 bases and J by 0 bases. The CDR3 has 18 amino acids. CDR3 nucleotides: TGTGCCAGCAGCCTAGGGAGGGGGACAGGGAGGTTGAACACTGAAGCTTTCTTT. Translation gives CASSLGRGTGRLNTEAFF.

The rearrangement links TRBV5-4 to TRBJ2-1; D is perhaps TRBD2 (5 bases). CDR1 is SGHNT, CDR2 YYREEE, per germline (reference sequence). V lost 4 bases and J 7 bases, leaving 6 bases between the germline ends. This CDR3 spans 11 amino acids. The CDR3 bases are TGTGCCAGCAGCCCGGGGAATGAGCAGTTCTTC. Translation: CASSPGNEQFF.

The chain carries TRBV7-8 and TRBJ2-7; 10 positions agree with TRBD2. The CDR3 consists of 18 residues. In germline, CDR1 is SGHVS, CDR2 FQNEAQ. The V gene end was trimmed by 2 bases and the J gene end by 1 base; junction bases not matched to a gene: 11. In nucleotides, the CDR3 is TGTGCCAGCAGCTTAACTAGCGGGGTCTCCTCAACTTCCTACGAGCAGTACTTC. It translates to CASSLTSGVSSTSYEQYF.

CDR3 nucleotides: TGTGCCAGCAGTTTATCGACGTCGACACTTCAAGAGACCCAGTACTTC. Its protein product is CASSLSTSTLQETQYF. The chain combines TRBV27 with TRBJ2-5; no clear D. The length of the CDR3 is 16 residues. Germline assignment: CDR1 MNHEY and CDR2 SMNVEV (reference sequence). Trimming took off 0 bases at V and 2 bases at J, with 13 bases between the two ends.

The chain employs TRBV24-1 and TRBJ2-1; 8 bases agree with TRBD2. The V segment lost 2 bases and the J segment 6 bases; nucleotides outside the gene matches: 5. The CDR3 contains 15 residues. Germline V gene sequence: CDR1 KGHDR, CDR2 SFDVKD. CDR3 amino acids: CATSDSGRVGNEQFF. The CDR3 DNA is TGTGCCACCAGTGATTCCGGGAGGGTCGGCAATGAGCAGTTCTTC.

The chain employs TRBV28 and TRBJ1-3; possible D gene TRBD1, 5 bases. Trimming left V 7 bases short and J 0 bases short, with 10 bases between. The CDR3 is 14 residues long. Germline assignment: CDR1 MDHEN and CDR2 SYDVKM. For the CDR3, the DNA is TGTGCCAGCACCCGGAGGGGCTCTGGAAACACCATATATTTT. Translation: CASTRRGSGNTIYF.

The V call is TRBV7-2, the J call TRBJ1-1; no definite D call. Germline V lookup: CDR1 SGHTA, CDR2 FQGNSA. The V and J ends lost 5 bases and 6 bases respectively, with 16 bases between them. The CDR3 runs 14 residues. The CDR3 bases are TGTGCCAGCAGCAACGGTCCCCACTCCGCTGAAGCTTTCTTT. This gives the protein CASSNGPHSAEAFF.

This chain joins TRBV6-1 and TRBJ1-5; D is possibly TRBD1 (5 bases). Germline loops: CDR1 MNHNS, CDR2 SASEGT. The V end lost 3 bases, the J end lost 8 bases, and 14 bases lay between the germline ends. This CDR3 contains 14 residues. The DNA for the CDR3 is TGTGCCAGCAGTGACAGGGATTTCATAAAGCCCCAGCATTTT. The encoded protein is CASSDRDFIKPQHF.

V usage is TRBV18 and J usage is TRBJ1-4, with 9 bases lining up with TRBD1. The CDR3 loop spans 14 amino acids. The germline V gene has CDR1 KGHSH and CDR2 LQKENI. Trimming removed 6 bases from V and 6 bases from J; junction bases left unmatched: 5. CDR3 sequence reads: CASSAGTGHEKLFF. The CDR3 DNA reads as TGTGCCAGCTCGGCCGGGACAGGGCATGAAAAACTGTTTTTT.

This clone has a single count. This CDR3 reads CASSFRGPDTQYF. The CDR3 nucleotides are TGTGCCAGCAGCTTCCGCGGGCCAGATACGCAGTATTTT. The chain is built from TRBV11-2 and TRBJ2-3, with D possibly matching TRBD2 (5 bases). The germline gives CDR1 SGHAT, CDR2 FQNNGV. This CDR3 is 13 amino acids long. Between the trimmed V and J ends, which lost 3 bases and 4 bases, there was a span of 8 bases.

V is TRBV30 and J is TRBJ1-2; D gene uncertain. Germline CDR1 and CDR2: GTSNPN and SVGIG (reference sequence). V was clipped by 4 bases and J by 3 bases, with 9 bases between them. The CDR3 loop spans 12 amino acids. CDR3 bases: TGTGCCTGGATATCTCGGGACTATGGCTACACCTTC. Amino acids: CAWISRDYGYTF.

V and J are TRBV9 and TRBJ1-2; a possible D gene is TRBD1 (5 bases). The V gene's germline CDR1 is SGDLS and CDR2 YYNGEE. This CDR3 comprises 16 residues. The V and J ends lost 4 bases and 5 bases respectively, with 21 bases between them. The CDR3 nucleotides read TGTGCCAGCAGCTCGAGCGACCGAAGGGGAGGATATGGCTACACCTTC. This encodes CASSSSDRRGGYGYTF.

V is TRBV4-1 and J is TRBJ2-7, with TRBD2 matching over 8 bases. The V gene's germline CDR1 is MGHRA and CDR2 YSYEKL. V was pared by 3 bases and J by 5 bases, with 15 bases of the junction left unmatched. The CDR3 consists of 17 residues. CDR3 residues: CASSQAYESGSTNEQYF. DNA of the CDR3: TGCGCCAGCAGCCAGGCCTACGAGAGCGGGAGTACGAACGAGCAGTACTTC.

The chain recombines TRBV7-9 with TRBJ1-2; the match to TRBD1 covers 8 bases. The CDR3 runs to 13 residues. V lost 5 bases to trimming and J lost 8 bases; unmatched junction nucleotides: 7. Per the germline V gene, CDR1 is SEHNR and CDR2 is FQNEAQ (reference sequence). DNA of the CDR3: TGTGCCAGCAGCGAGACAGGGGCTCGAGGCTACACCTTC. It is translated as CASSETGARGYTF. Full variable domain (missing parts from reference TRBV7-9 and TRBJ1-2): DTGVSQNPRHKITKRGQNVTFRCDPISEHNRLYWYRQTLGQGPEFLTYFQNEAQLEKSRLLSDRFSAERPKGSFSTLEIQRTEQGDSAMYLCASSETGARGYTFGSGTRLTVV.

The chain couples TRBV29-1 to TRBJ2-3, with 7 nucleotides matching TRBD1. Germline V CDR1 and CDR2: SQVTM, ANQGSEA. The CDR3 covers 14 residues. The V segment lost 7 bases and the J segment 0 bases; nucleotides outside the gene matches: 7. CDR3 in DNA: TGCAGCGCCCGAAGGGGACAGAGCACAGATACGCAGTATTTT. Protein product: CSARRGQSTDTQYF.

The chain is built from TRBV11-3 and TRBJ2-3, with D perhaps TRBD2 (6 bases). Trimming pared 6 bases from V and 1 base from J, leaving 14 bases between. The length of the CDR3 is 15 residues. Germline V CDR1 and CDR2: SGHNT, YENEEA. The CDR3 region is CASSSTWGGTDTQYF. Here the CDR3 DNA reads TGTGCCAGCAGTTCAACATGGGGGGGCACAGATACGCAGTATTTT.

CDR3 residues: CASRTSGGLNSSYNEQFF. The DNA of the CDR3 is TGCGCCAGCAGAACAAGCGGGGGGCTAAATAGCTCCTACAATGAGCAGTTCTTC. The rearrangement joins TRBV5-1 to TRBJ2-1; 9 positions agree with TRBD2. Germline CDR1 is SGHRS and CDR2 is YFSETQ. The CDR3 spans 18 residues. Unmatched junction bases numbered 12, after V lost 5 bases and J lost 0 bases.